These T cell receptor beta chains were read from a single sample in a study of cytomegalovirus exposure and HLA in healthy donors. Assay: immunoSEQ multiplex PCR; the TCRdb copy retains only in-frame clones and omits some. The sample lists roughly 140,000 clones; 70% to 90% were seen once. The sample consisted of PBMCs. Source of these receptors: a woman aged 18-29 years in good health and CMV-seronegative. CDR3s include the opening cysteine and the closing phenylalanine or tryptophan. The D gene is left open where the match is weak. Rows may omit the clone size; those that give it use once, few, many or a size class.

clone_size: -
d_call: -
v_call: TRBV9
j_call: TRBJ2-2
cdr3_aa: CASSVGQDENTGELFF
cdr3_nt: TGTGCCAGCAGCGTAGGACAGGACGAGAACACCGGGGAGCTGTTTTTT

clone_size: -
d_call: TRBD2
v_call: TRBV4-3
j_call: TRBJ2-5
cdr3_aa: CASSQGGLAGYGPETQYF
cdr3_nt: TGCGCCAGCAGCCAAGGGGGACTAGCGGGGTACGGTCCAGAGACCCAGTACTTC

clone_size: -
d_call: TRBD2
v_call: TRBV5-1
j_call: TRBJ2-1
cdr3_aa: CASSSPASGSYEQFF
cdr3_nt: TGCGCCAGCAGCTCCCCAGCTAGCGGGAGCTATGAGCAGTTCTTC

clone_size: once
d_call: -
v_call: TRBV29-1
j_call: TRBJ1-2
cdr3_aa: CSGRTKGDGYTF
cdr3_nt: TGCAGCGGCAGGACAAAAGGGGATGGCTACACCTTC

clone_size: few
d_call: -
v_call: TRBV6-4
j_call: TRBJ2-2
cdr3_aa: CASSDRDTAGELFF
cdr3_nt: TGTGCCAGCAGTGACCGGGATACTGCCGGGGAGCTGTTTTTT

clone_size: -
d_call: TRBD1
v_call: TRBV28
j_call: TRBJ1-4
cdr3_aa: CASSADRGQVTNEKLFF
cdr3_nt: TGTGCCAGCAGTGCGGACAGGGGGCAAGTGACTAATGAAAAACTGTTTTTT

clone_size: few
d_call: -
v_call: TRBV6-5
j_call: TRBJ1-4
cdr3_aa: CASRTGFTNEKLFF
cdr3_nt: TGTGCCAGCAGGACGGGGTTCACTAATGAAAAACTGTTTTTT

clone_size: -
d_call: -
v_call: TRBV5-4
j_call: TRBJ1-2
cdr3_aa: CASSPPEGRNSGGYTF
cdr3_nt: TGTGCCAGCAGCCCCCCGGAGGGGAGGAATTCTGGGGGCTACACCTTC

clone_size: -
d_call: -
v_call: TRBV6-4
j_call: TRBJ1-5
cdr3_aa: CASRFNRARPQHF
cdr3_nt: TGTGCCAGCAGGTTTAACAGGGCCCGGCCCCAGCATTTT

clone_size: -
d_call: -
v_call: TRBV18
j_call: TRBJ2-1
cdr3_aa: CASSLPGLLPYNEQFF
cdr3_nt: TGTGCCAGCTCACTGCCGGGACTTCTACCATACAATGAGCAGTTCTTC

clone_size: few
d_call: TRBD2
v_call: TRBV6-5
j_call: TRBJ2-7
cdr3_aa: CASSRLAGGYEQYF
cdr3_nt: TGTGCCAGCAGTCGACTAGCGGGAGGCTACGAGCAGTACTTC

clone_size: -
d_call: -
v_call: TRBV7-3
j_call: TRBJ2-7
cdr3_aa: CASSLMRQPGYEQYF
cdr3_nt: TGTGCCAGCAGCTTAATGCGACAGCCCGGCTACGAGCAGTACTTC

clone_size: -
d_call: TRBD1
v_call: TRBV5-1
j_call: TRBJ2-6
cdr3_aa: CASSFGQVSGANVLTF
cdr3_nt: TGCGCCAGCAGCTTCGGACAGGTCTCTGGGGCCAACGTCCTGACTTTC

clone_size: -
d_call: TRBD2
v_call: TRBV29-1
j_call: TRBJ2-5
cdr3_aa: CSVDSPPTSGVSYQETQYF
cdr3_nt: TGCAGCGTTGATTCCCCCCCGACTAGCGGAGTTTCGTACCAAGAGACCCAGTACTTC

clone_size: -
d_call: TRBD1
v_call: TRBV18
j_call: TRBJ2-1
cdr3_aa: CASSPRQGISYNEQFF
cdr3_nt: TGTGCCAGCTCCCCCAGACAGGGAATCTCCTACAATGAGCAGTTCTTC

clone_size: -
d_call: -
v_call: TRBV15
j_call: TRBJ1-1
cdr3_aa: CATSPPWGPHYGSEAFF
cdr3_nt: TGTGCCACCAGCCCCCCCTGGGGACCGCACTACGGGAGTGAAGCTTTCTTT

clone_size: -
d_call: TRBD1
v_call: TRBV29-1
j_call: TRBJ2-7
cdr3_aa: CSVEADRGYEQYF
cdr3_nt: TGCAGCGTTGAAGCGGACAGGGGTTACGAGCAGTACTTC

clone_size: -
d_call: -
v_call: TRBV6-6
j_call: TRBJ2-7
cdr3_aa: CASSSPEASQYF
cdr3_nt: TGTGCCAGCAGTTCCCCCGAGGCCTCGCAGTACTTC

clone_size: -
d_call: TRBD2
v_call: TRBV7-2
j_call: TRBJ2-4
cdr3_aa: CASSRGGKTDSNIQYF
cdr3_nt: TGTGCCAGCAGCCGGGGGGGGAAGACCGATAGTAACATTCAGTACTTC

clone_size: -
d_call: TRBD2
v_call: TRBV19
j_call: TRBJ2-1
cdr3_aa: CASSIAQLAGGYNEQFF
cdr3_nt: TGTGCCAGTAGTATAGCCCAGCTAGCGGGAGGGTACAATGAGCAGTTCTTC

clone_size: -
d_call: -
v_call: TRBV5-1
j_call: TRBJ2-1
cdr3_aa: CASSPPVYSEQFF
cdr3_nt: TGCGCCAGCAGCCCCCCCGTATACAGTGAGCAGTTCTTC

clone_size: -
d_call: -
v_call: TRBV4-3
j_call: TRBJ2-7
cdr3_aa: CASSQDPASVPDEQYF
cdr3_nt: TGCGCCAGCAGCCAAGATCCCGCTAGCGTCCCGGACGAGCAGTACTTC

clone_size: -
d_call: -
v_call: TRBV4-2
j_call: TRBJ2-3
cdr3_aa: CASSRSGLLDTDTQYF
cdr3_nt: TGTGCCAGCAGTCGCTCTGGACTATTAGACACAGATACGCAGTATTTT

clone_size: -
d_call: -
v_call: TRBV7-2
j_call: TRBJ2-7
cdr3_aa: CASSTGTRRTEQYF
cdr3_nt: TGTGCCAGCAGCACCGGGACTCGTCGTACGGAGCAGTACTTC

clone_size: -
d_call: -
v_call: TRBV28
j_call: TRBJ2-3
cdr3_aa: CASSLQGSLSDTQYF
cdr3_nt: TGTGCCAGCAGTTTACAGGGTTCCCTCTCAGATACGCAGTATTTT

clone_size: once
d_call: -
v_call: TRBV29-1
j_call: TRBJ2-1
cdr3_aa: CSVALRRPYNEQFF
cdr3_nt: TGCAGCGTGGCCCTCCGGCGGCCTTACAATGAGCAGTTCTTC

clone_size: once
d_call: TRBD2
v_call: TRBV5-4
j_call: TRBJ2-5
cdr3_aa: CASSSSGSGVQETQYF
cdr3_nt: TGTGCCAGCAGCTCCTCTGGTAGCGGGGTTCAAGAGACCCAGTACTTC

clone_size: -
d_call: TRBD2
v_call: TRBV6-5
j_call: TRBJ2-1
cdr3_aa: CASSSGLAGNEQFF
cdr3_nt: TGTGCCAGCAGCTCCGGACTAGCTGGGAATGAGCAGTTCTTC

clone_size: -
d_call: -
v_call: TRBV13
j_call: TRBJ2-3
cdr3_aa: CASSLPGTDTQYF
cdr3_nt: TGTGCCAGCAGCTTACCCGGGACAGATACGCAGTATTTT

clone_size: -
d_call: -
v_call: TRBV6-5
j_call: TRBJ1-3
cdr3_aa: CASSYSAGHSGNTIYF
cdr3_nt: TGTGCCAGCAGTTACTCAGCAGGGCATTCTGGAAACACCATATATTTT

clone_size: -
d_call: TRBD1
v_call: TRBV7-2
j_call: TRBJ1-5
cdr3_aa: CASSYRGDQPQHF
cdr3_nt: TGTGCCAGCAGCTACAGGGGGGATCAGCCCCAGCATTTT

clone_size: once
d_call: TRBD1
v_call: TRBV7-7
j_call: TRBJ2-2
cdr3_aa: CASTPGQGYTGELFF
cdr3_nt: TGTGCTAGCACCCCGGGACAGGGGTACACCGGGGAGCTGTTTTTT

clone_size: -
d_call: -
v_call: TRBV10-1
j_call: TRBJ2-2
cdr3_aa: CASSPGSPNTGELFF
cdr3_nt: TGCGCCAGCAGCCCCGGGAGCCCCAACACCGGGGAGCTGTTTTTT

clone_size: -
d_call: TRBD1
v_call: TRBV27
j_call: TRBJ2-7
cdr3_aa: CASSLLLGTGSYEQYF
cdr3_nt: TGTGCCAGCAGTCTCCTCCTCGGGACAGGGTCCTACGAGCAGTACTTC

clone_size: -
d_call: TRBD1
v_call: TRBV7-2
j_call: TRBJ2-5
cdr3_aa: CASSDYRGRGETQYF
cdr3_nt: TGTGCCAGCAGCGACTACAGGGGGCGCGGGGAGACCCAGTACTTC

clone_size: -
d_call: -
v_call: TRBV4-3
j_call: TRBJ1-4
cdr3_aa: CASSQEKTHPLATNEKLFF
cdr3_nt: TGCGCCAGCAGCCAAGAAAAAACACATCCCCTAGCAACTAATGAAAAACTGTTTTTT

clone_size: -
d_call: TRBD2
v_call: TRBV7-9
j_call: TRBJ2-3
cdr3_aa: CASSSLAGLTDTQYF
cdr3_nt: TGTGCCAGCAGCAGTTTAGCGGGGCTCACAGATACGCAGTATTTT

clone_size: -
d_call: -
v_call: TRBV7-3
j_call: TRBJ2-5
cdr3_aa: CASSVGGKETQYF
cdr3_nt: TGTGCCAGCAGCGTCGGGGGAAAAGAGACCCAGTACTTC

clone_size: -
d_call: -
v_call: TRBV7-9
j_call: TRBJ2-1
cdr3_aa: CASSRSPGHSSYNEQFF
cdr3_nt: TGTGCCAGCAGCCGAAGTCCGGGACATAGCTCCTACAATGAGCAGTTCTTC

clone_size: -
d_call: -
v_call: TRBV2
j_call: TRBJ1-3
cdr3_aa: CASSESGTSGDTIYF
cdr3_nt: TGTGCCAGCAGTGAGTCGGGGACTTCCGGGGACACCATATATTTT

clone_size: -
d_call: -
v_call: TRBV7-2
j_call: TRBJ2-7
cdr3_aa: CASGHPAAEQYF
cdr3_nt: TGTGCCAGCGGACACCCGGCCGCCGAGCAGTACTTC

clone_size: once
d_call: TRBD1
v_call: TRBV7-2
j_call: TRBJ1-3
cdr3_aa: CASSLQGTGNTIYF
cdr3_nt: TGTGCCAGCAGCCTACAGGGGACTGGAAACACCATATATTTT

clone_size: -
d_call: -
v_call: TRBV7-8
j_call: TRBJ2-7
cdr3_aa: CASSVLLEVDEQYF
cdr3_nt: TGTGCCAGCAGTGTGTTGTTGGAGGTGGACGAGCAGTACTTC

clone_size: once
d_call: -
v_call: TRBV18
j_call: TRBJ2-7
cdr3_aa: CASSPDRSSYEQYF
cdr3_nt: TGTGCCAGCTCACCTGACAGGAGCTCCTACGAGCAGTACTTC

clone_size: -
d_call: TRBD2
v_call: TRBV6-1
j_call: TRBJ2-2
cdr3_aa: CASSAPPSLAGVTGELFF
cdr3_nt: TGTGCCAGCAGTGCGCCCCCGAGTCTAGCGGGAGTCACCGGGGAGCTGTTTTTT

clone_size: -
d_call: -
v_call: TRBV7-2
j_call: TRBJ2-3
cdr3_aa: CASSLSSDTQYF
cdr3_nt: TGTGCCAGCAGCTTATCCTCAGATACGCAGTATTTT

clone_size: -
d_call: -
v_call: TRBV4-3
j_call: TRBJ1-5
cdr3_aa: CASSQSLYSPQHF
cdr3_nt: TGCGCCAGCAGCCAAAGTTTATACTCGCCCCAGCATTTT

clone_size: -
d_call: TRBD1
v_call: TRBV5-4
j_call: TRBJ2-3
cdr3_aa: CASSRPGQGFVGRADTQYF
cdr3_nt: TGTGCCAGCAGCCGACCGGGACAGGGGTTTGTCGGGCGGGCGGATACGCAGTATTTT

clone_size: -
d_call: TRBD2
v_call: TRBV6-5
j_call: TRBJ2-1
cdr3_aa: CASSYALDGRANEQFF
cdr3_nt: TGTGCCAGCAGTTACGCCCTCGATGGGAGGGCCAATGAGCAGTTCTTC

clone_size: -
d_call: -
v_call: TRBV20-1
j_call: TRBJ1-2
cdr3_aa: CSARRLLFRTF
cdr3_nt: TGCAGTGCTAGACGTTTGCTATTTAGAACCTTC

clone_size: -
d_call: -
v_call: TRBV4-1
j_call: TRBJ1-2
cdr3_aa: CASSQDVEGARYGYTF
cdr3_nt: TGCGCCAGCAGCCAAGATGTCGAAGGGGCGCGCTATGGCTACACCTTC

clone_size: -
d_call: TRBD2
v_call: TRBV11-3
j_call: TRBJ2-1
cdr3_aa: CASSPRTSGDYNEQFF
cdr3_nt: TGTGCCAGCAGCCCTCGGACTAGCGGGGACTACAATGAGCAGTTCTTC

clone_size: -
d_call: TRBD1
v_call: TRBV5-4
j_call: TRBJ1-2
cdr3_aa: CASSWDRNYGYTF
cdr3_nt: TGTGCCAGCAGCTGGGACAGGAACTATGGCTACACCTTC

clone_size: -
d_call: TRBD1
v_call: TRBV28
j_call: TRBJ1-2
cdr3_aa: CASSPRGFGYTF
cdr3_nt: TGTGCCAGCAGCCCCAGGGGGTTTGGCTACACCTTC